These T cell receptor beta chains were read from a single sample in a study of a mutant IDH1 vaccine in newly diagnosed glioma. Data came from immunoSEQ multiplex PCR; TCRdb stores just in-frame clones and leaves some out. The sample records approximately 79,000 clones, around 83% being singletons. Antigen specificity for these receptors is unknown. The sample in question was PBMCs, obtained from a glioma patient whose treatment included an IDH1 peptide vaccine. The receptors shown here come from a woman between 50 and 59 years old with glioma. Both conserved end residues are part of each CDR3. A row's size may be missing; if present it is once, few, many or a size class.

clone_size j_call cdr3_length v_call cdr3_aa
. TRBJ2-7 14 TRBV27 CASSSRGRGNEQYF
. TRBJ2-1 14 TRBV7-6 CASSLGREVNEQFF
. TRBJ1-6 16 TRBV5-4 CASSLSRGLRDSPLHF
. TRBJ2-2 13 TRBV7-3 CASEFRGTGELFF
. TRBJ2-2 19 TRBV5-1 CASSPLGTGTTSNTGELFF
. TRBJ2-6 16 TRBV29-1 CSVEAWTGGEANVLTF
. TRBJ2-3 15 TRBV5-1 CASSWVSVSTDTQYF
once TRBJ2-5 13 TRBV9 CASSVGSVGEQYF
. TRBJ1-5 15 TRBV6-5 CASSYTRASNQPQHF
. TRBJ1-5 15 TRBV6-5 CASSYRQGTNQPQHF
once TRBJ1-6 19 TRBV2 CASSRPDSGGSSYNSPLHF
. TRBJ2-7 13 TRBV28 CASRLAGPYEQYF